The 24 T cell receptor beta chains listed next were all sequenced from one sample in a study of blood T cell repertoires in COVID-19. Repertoires were generated with immunoSEQ multiplex PCR, while TCRdb's copy carries only in-frame clones and drops some. The sample yields around 390,000 clones, around nine tenths seen once. The sequenced material came from PBMCs or T cells enriched from blood (not recorded which). The receptor set was obtained from a woman between 45 and 65 years old who had recovered from COVID-19.

J is TRBJ2-5 and V is TRBV28; 10 nucleotides line up with TRBD1. V trimming: 5 bases; J trimming: 5 bases; junction bases outside the gene matches: 8. The CDR3 totals 15 residues. Germline CDR1 reads MDHEN; CDR2 reads SYDVKM. CDR3 amino acids: CASSPSGTGVETQYF. DNA of the CDR3: TGTGCCAGCAGTCCTTCCGGGACAGGGGTGGAGACCCAGTACTTC.

The table lists this clone with a few counts. The chain has TRBV7-6 and TRBJ2-3; TRBD2 aligns across 10 bases. The CDR3 has 15 residues. The V segment lost 5 bases and the J segment 7 bases; nucleotides outside the gene matches: 9. Germline V gene data show CDR1 as SGHVS and CDR2 as FNYEAQ. The CDR3 loop is CASSPHGTSDYTQYF. Here the CDR3 DNA reads TGTGCCAGCAGCCCGCACGGGACTAGCGACTATACGCAGTATTTT.

V usage is TRBV19 and J usage is TRBJ2-5; a possible D gene is TRBD2 (6 bases). The germline V and J ends were trimmed by 3 bases and 7 bases, with 15 bases remaining between them. This CDR3 is built from 14 residues. The V gene's germline CDR1 is LNHDA and CDR2 SQIVND (reference sequence). This chain's CDR3 is CASSISLAGGTQYF. In DNA form, the CDR3 reads TGTGCCAGTAGTATTTCACTAGCCGGGGGGACCCAGTACTTC.

The chain has TRBV5-1 and TRBJ2-2; 7 positions match TRBD2. V trimming: 5 bases; J trimming: 2 bases; junction bases outside the gene matches: 6. Germline-derived CDR1 and CDR2 are SGHRS and YFSETQ. This CDR3 comprises 15 residues. This CDR3 reads CASRSGTTNTGELFF. CDR3 coding DNA: TGCGCCAGCAGATCCGGGACTACTAACACCGGGGAGCTGTTTTTT.

V usage is TRBV6-5 and J usage is TRBJ1-6, with 9 nucleotides matching TRBD1. CDR3 length: 15 residues. Looked up from germline, CDR1 is MNHEY and CDR2 is SVGAGI. Trimming cost V 5 bases and J 7 bases; bases outside gene matches: 6. The CDR3, as DNA: TGTGCCAGCAGTACCCTCGGGACAGGGAATTCACCCCTCCACTTT. Translating it yields CASSTLGTGNSPLHF.

The V call is TRBV28, the J call TRBJ1-5; D not resolved. The germline V gene has CDR1 MDHEN and CDR2 SYDVKM. This CDR3 has 16 residues. Trimming took off 6 bases at V and 0 bases at J, with 15 bases between the two ends. The CDR3 here is CASSPRHVYSNQPQHF. The DNA for the CDR3 is TGTGCCAGCAGCCCCCGACACGTCTATAGCAATCAGCCCCAGCATTTT.

V is TRBV3-1 (or the pseudogene TRBV3-2) and J is TRBJ1-1, with unresolved D. The CDR3 spans 12 residues. Germline CDR1 LGHDT, CDR2 YNNKEL (reference sequence). The V end lost 0 bases, the J end lost 10 bases, and 9 bases lay between the germline ends. In nucleotides, the CDR3 is TGTGCCAGCAGCCAAGAGAGCGGCAGAGCTTTCTTT. Protein product: CASSQESGRAFF.

The chain employs TRBV3-1 (or the pseudogene TRBV3-2) and TRBJ1-6; no reliable D call. With 4 bases removed from V and 0 bases from J, the gap between germline ends came to 7 bases. The CDR3 length is 15 residues. The germline CDR1 and CDR2 sequences are LGHDT and YNNKEL (reference sequence). CDR3 amino acids: CASSLGLSYNSPLHF. CDR3 bases: TGTGCCAGCAGCCTTGGGCTCTCCTATAATTCACCCCTCCACTTT.

The rearrangement uses TRBV2 and TRBJ1-3, with D possibly matching TRBD1 (6 bases). Germline V gene lookup returns CDR1 SNHLY and CDR2 FYNNEI. This CDR3 has 16 amino acids. The V gene lost 7 bases and the J gene lost 2 bases, with 18 bases spanning the gap. CDR3 protein: CASTPDGGLAGNTIYF. CDR3 coding DNA: TGTGCCAGCACCCCGGACGGGGGGCTCGCTGGAAACACCATATATTTT.

The gene calls are TRBV7-9 and TRBJ1-5; 7 bases fit TRBD1. The V gene end was trimmed by 0 bases and the J gene end by 7 bases; junction bases not matched to a gene: 12. From germline, CDR1 is SEHNR and CDR2 FQNEAQ (reference sequence). The CDR3 sequence is 17 residues long. DNA for the CDR3: TGTGCCAGCAGCTTAGCAGGGGGCAGTTTGAGTGGGCAGCCCCAGCATTTT. Translating it yields CASSLAGGSLSGQPQHF.

The CDR3 DNA is TGTGCCAGCAGCCGGGGGGGGGCTGACTATGGCTACACCTTC. It encodes CASSRGGADYGYTF. J is TRBJ1-2 and V is TRBV28; TRBD1 is a possible D gene (6 bases). The CDR3 loop spans 14 amino acids. CDR1 is MDHEN, CDR2 SYDVKM, per germline. The V and J ends lost 6 bases and 3 bases respectively, with 14 bases between them.

This chain uses TRBV2 with TRBJ1-5; D is uncertain. This CDR3 is 13 amino acids long. Between the trimmed V and J ends, which lost 1 base and 6 bases, there was a span of 7 bases. Germline-derived CDR1 and CDR2 are SNHLY and FYNNEI. DNA of the CDR3: TGTGCCAGCAGTGAAGGTTGGAGTCAGCCCCAGCATTTT. Protein product: CASSEGWSQPQHF. Based on the CDR3 plus reference TRBV2 and TRBJ1-5, the full variable domain is EPEVTQTPSHQVTQMGQEVILRCVPISNHLYFYWYRQILGQKVEFLVSFYNNEISEKSEIFDDQFSVERPDGSNFTLKIRSTKLEDSAMYFCASSEGWSQPQHFGDGTRLSIL.

The V call is TRBV27, the J call TRBJ2-7; 7 positions agree with TRBD1. The ends lost 3 bases at V and 1 base at J; junction bases unmatched: 6. The V gene's germline CDR1 is MNHEY and CDR2 SMNVEV (reference sequence). CDR3 size: 15 residues. Here the CDR3 reads CASSFIGTASYEQYF. The CDR3 coding sequence is TGTGCCAGCAGTTTCATAGGGACAGCATCCTACGAGCAGTACTTC.

This clone was observed at least ten times. Other DNA sequences in this sample translate to the same CDR3. The chain couples TRBV4-1 to TRBJ1-4, with TRBD1 matching 9 bases. Trimming at V came to 3 bases and at J to 8 bases, leaving 4 bases not matched to a gene. Germline V gene data show CDR1 as MGHRA and CDR2 as YSYEKL. The CDR3 runs to 14 residues. CDR3 residues: CASSQGQGREKLFF. The CDR3 DNA reads TGCGCCAGCAGCCAGGGACAGGGCAGGGAAAAACTGTTTTTT.

This clone appeared once. The chain joins TRBV5-8 to TRBJ2-1; TRBD1 matches 9 bases. Germline CDR1 reads SGHTS; CDR2 reads YDEGEE. V was clipped by 4 bases and J by 8 bases; unmatched bases: 10. This CDR3 contains 15 residues. The CDR3 DNA reads as TGTGCCAGCAGCCAGGACAGGGGAGGAATCGATGAGCAGTTCTTC. Translation gives CASSQDRGGIDEQFF.

The J gene is TRBJ2-1, the V gene TRBV7-2, with 11 bases identical to TRBD2. V was pared by 2 bases and J by 6 bases, with 3 bases of the junction left unmatched. The germline gives CDR1 SGHTA, CDR2 FQGNSA. The CDR3 is 15 amino acids. Written as DNA, the CDR3 is TGTGCCAGCAGCTTACGGCTAGCGGGGGGCAATGAGCAGTTCTTC. Translating gives CASSLRLAGGNEQFF.

The chain uses TRBV20-1 and TRBJ2-7; D is undetermined. CDR3 length: 13 amino acids. Germline CDR1 and CDR2: DFQATT and SNEGSKA (reference sequence). V lost 3 bases and J lost 4, with 13 bases in between. DNA for the CDR3: TGCAGTGCTAGTTTGAGGAATAGGTACGAGCAGTACTTC. Residues: CSASLRNRYEQYF.

The genes are TRBV6-2 or TRBV6-3 and TRBJ2-3; 7 positions agree with TRBD2. The CDR3 sequence is 17 residues long. Germline CDR1 reads MNHEY; CDR2 reads SVGEGT. Trimming removed 2 bases from V and 0 bases from J; junction bases left unmatched: 8. The CDR3 loop is CASSYAASGFSTDTQYF. For the CDR3, the DNA is TGTGCCAGCAGTTACGCTGCTAGCGGTTTTAGCACAGATACGCAGTATTTT.

This chain uses TRBV10-3 with TRBJ2-2; 9 positions agree with TRBD1. The trim removed 4 bases at V and 6 bases at J, leaving 9 bases unmatched. CDR3 length: 16 residues. The V gene's germline CDR1 is ENHRY and CDR2 SYGVKD. CDR3 amino acids: CAISVAGTGKAGELFF. The CDR3 DNA follows: TGTGCCATCAGTGTAGCCGGGACAGGGAAAGCCGGGGAGCTGTTTTTT.

The rearrangement links TRBV27 to TRBJ1-2; D perhaps matches TRBD1 (6 bases). Trimming took off 2 bases at V and 7 bases at J, with 23 bases between the two ends. Germline CDR1 and CDR2: MNHEY and SMNVEV (reference sequence). The CDR3 length is 17 residues. The CDR3 sequence is CASSLKPPNRDLRGYTF. The DNA of the CDR3 is TGTGCCAGCAGTTTAAAGCCTCCGAACAGGGACCTACGTGGCTACACCTTC.

This chain uses TRBV10-3 with TRBJ1-5; 7 bases are shared with TRBD1. Germline V gives CDR1 ENHRY, CDR2 SYGVKD. There are 15 residues in the CDR3. V gave up 6 bases and J gave up 0 bases; unmatched junction bases: 5. The CDR3 DNA reads as TGTGCCATCAGCGGACAGGAAAATAGCAATCAGCCCCAGCATTTT. Its translation: CAISGQENSNQPQHF.

The chain employs TRBV15 and TRBJ1-1; D uncertain. Per the germline V gene, CDR1 is LNHNV and CDR2 is YYDKDF (reference sequence). CDR3 length equals 13 residues. With 1 base removed from V and 5 bases from J, the gap between germline ends came to 8 bases. CDR3 nucleotides: TGTGCCACCAGCAGAGGCCCGGGGACTGAAGCTTTCTTT. As protein: CATSRGPGTEAFF.

This chain connects TRBV5-1 to TRBJ2-5; D perhaps matches TRBD2 (5 bases). Germline V gene data show CDR1 as SGHRS and CDR2 as YFSETQ. Trimming removed 5 bases at V and 5 bases at J, with 19 bases between. CDR3 length: 15 residues. CDR3 in amino acids: CASSSHTRRMETQYF. In DNA form, the CDR3 reads TGCGCCAGCAGTTCCCACACTAGGCGAATGGAGACCCAGTACTTC.

Remarks on this clone: This same CDR3 is encoded by further DNA sequences in the sample. The chain links TRBV3-1 (or the pseudogene TRBV3-2) to TRBJ2-6; the D gene is possibly TRBD1 (5 bases). CDR3 size: 15 residues. V was pared by 1 base and J by 2 bases, with 6 bases between. Germline CDR1 LGHDT, CDR2 YNNKEL (reference sequence). CDR3 in amino acids: CASSQGGAGANVLTF. The DNA for the CDR3 is TGTGCCAGCAGCCAAGGGGGCGCTGGGGCCAACGTCCTGACTTTC.